The 29 T cell receptor beta chains in this list originate from one sample, sequenced in a study of tumor-infiltrating lymphocytes in primary liver carcinoma. Co-extracted RNA and DNA came from approximately 20-30 mg of unsorted bulk tissue. A constant-region primer served to make TCR beta cDNA from approximately 490 ng total RNA. Generation of the TCR beta libraries relied on three nested multiplex PCR rounds using slightly modified ARM-PCR. It was with TRBV1-TRBV30 forward primers and a C-beta reverse primer that the first two PCR rounds were run, at 10 cycles each. TCRdb re-derived calls from the multiplex PCR reads in MiXCR, one entry per CDR3 protein. The sample lists roughly 120,000 distinct CDR3 sequences; 65% to 75% were seen once. The material sequenced was tumor-adjacent normal liver tissue. The receptors come from a woman aged 60-75 years with primary liver carcinoma and hepatitis B virus infection.

A note on this clonotype: A much more abundant neighbour one base away suggests this may be a read error. The chain uses TRBV28 and TRBJ2-1; D could derive from TRBD1 or TRBD2 (5 bases each). CDR3 length equals 16 residues. From germline, CDR1 is MDHEN and CDR2 SYDVKM. The CDR3 here is CASTNKVGVRGPEQLF. CDR3 bases: TGTGCCAGCACCAATAAGGTGGGGGTCCGGGGCCCCGAGCAGCTCTTC. Full variable domain (remainder filled in from reference TRBV28 and TRBJ2-1): DVKVTQSSRYLVKRTGEKVFLECVQDMDHENMFWYRQDPGLGLRLIYFSYDVKMKEKGDIPEGYSVSREKKERFSLILESASTNQTSMYLCASTNKVGVRGPEQLFGPGTRLTVL.

This rearrangement joins TRBV28 to TRBJ2-1; 12 bases match TRBD2. The ends lost 5 bases at V and 9 bases at J; junction bases unmatched: 8. This CDR3 has 15 amino acids. Germline V lookup: CDR1 MDHEN, CDR2 SYDVKM. This CDR3 reads CASSELAGGGGEQFF. In DNA, the CDR3 is TGTGCCAGCAGTGAGCTAGCGGGAGGGGGTGGTGAGCAGTTCTTC.

As for this clonotype: At one end, the junction sequence differs from germline, possibly due to a read error. The rearrangement uses TRBV6-1 and TRBJ2-5, with 7 bases matching TRBD2. The CDR3 is made up of 17 amino acids. The germline gives CDR1 MNHNS, CDR2 SASEGT. CDR3 coding DNA: TGTGTCAGCAAGGTCCTAGGCGGGGCGGGAGTAGGAGAGACCCAGTACTTC. It specifies CVSKVLGGAGVGETQYF.

Of note for this clonotype: Since a much larger clone is just one base distant, this may be a read error. V is TRBV14 and J is TRBJ2-3, with D possibly matching TRBD1 (5 bases). V dropped 4 bases and J dropped 5 bases, with 7 bases sitting between them. The CDR3 length is 12 residues. The germline V gene encodes CDR1 SGHDN and CDR2 FVKESK. DNA of the CDR3: TGTGCCAGCAGCCGCACAGGAGATACGCAGTATTTT. Amino acids: CASSRTGDTQYF.

This clonotype has more than one count but fewer than ten. At one end, the junction sequence differs from germline, possibly due to a read error. This sequence joins TRBV11-2 and TRBJ2-7; unclear D gene. CDR1 is SGHAT, CDR2 FQNNGV, per germline. The CDR3 length is 13 residues. CDR3 sequence (DNA): TGTGCTAGCAGCTTAGATTGGGCCTACGAGCAGTACTTC. Its protein product is CASSLDWAYEQYF.

The chain uses TRBV4-2 and TRBJ2-7; 7 nucleotides agree with TRBD2. The CDR3 is 15 amino acids. Germline loops: CDR1 LGHNA, CDR2 YNFKEQ. The CDR3 sequence: CASSPTVRELYEQYV. The CDR3 DNA sequence: TGTGCCAGCAGCCCCACGGTGCGGGAGCTTTACGAGCAATACGTC.

This clonotype was detected ten times or more. The V call is TRBV28, the J call TRBJ2-7; D gene ambiguous. Deletions cut 8 bases from V and 0 bases from J, with 8 bases between. This CDR3 has 12 amino acids. Per germline, CDR1 MDHEN and CDR2 SYDVKM. The CDR3, as DNA: TGTGCCAGCCTAGGCAGCTCCTACGAGCAGTACTTC. Translated: CASLGSSYEQYF.

Concerning this clonotype: No conserved phenylalanine or tryptophan ends this CDR3, so it is likely a read error. The V and J genes are TRBV6-5 and TRBJ1-5, with D maybe TRBD1 (5 bases). The CDR3 loop spans 16 amino acids. CDR1 and CDR2 from the germline V gene are MNHEY and SVGAGI. The CDR3 is CASSSRGLGSNQPQHS. As DNA, the CDR3 is TGTGCCAGTAGTTCCCGGGGCCTTGGGAGCAATCAGCCCCAGCATTCT.

With respect to this clonotype: The CDR3 end shows no conserved phenylalanine or tryptophan, and so a read error is likely. The chain is built from TRBV7-8 and TRBJ2-3; TRBD2 agrees at 10 bases. Germline V CDR1 and CDR2: SGHVS, FQNEAQ. CDR3 length: 16 residues. The CDR3 is CASSSRLAGHTDMQYS. The CDR3, as DNA: TGTGCCAGCAGCTCAAGACTAGCGGGTCATACAGATATGCAGTATTCT.

The genes are TRBV6-2 or TRBV6-3 and TRBJ2-1; TRBD2 agrees at 12 bases. CDR1 is MNHEY, CDR2 SVGEGT, per germline. This CDR3 comprises 20 residues. The trim removed 2 bases at V and 5 bases at J, leaving 16 bases unmatched. CDR3 sequence (DNA): TGTGCCAGCAGTTACGGCAGTGCGGGTCTAGCGGGAGGGCCTAACAATGAGCAGTTCTTC. As protein: CASSYGSAGLAGGPNNEQFF.

Concerning this clonotype: At one end, the junction sequence differs from germline, possibly due to a read error. The chain combines TRBV4-1 with TRBJ1-1, with unresolved D. The CDR3 contains 12 residues. Looked up from germline, CDR1 is MGHRA and CDR2 is YSYEKL. CDR3 in amino acids: CASSARNTEAFF. The CDR3 DNA is TGCGCCAGCAGCGCAAGGAACACCGAAGCTTTCTTT.

Note on this clonotype: The junction and the germline gene differ at one end; a read error may be behind it. The chain combines TRBV29-1 with TRBJ1-1; possibly TRBD1 for D (5 bases). The CDR3 is made up of 13 amino acids. The germline gives CDR1 SQVTM, CDR2 ANQGSEA. The DNA for the CDR3 is TGCAGCACCCTAAGGGGCTCTAGCACTGAAGCTCTCTTT. Amino acids: CSTLRGSSTEALF.

In this sample, this clonotype turned up once. The genes are TRBV6-1 and TRBJ2-7; 8 bases align to TRBD2. CDR1 is MNHNS, CDR2 SASEGT, per germline. The CDR3 has 15 residues. V lost 3 bases, J lost 2 bases, and 6 bases stayed unmatched. CDR3 sequence (DNA): TGTGCCAGCAGTGAGGTGAGCGGGAGCCCCTACGAGCAGTACTTC. Its protein is CASSEVSGSPYEQYF.

This clonotype was picked up one time. A read error may account for a junction end that differs from germline. The chain carries TRBV7-9 and TRBJ1-1; maybe TRBD1 (6 bases). Germline CDR1 reads SEHNR; CDR2 reads FQNEAQ (reference sequence). This CDR3 has 14 residues. The CDR3 nucleotides are TGTGCCAGCAACCAAACAGGGTTAGGGACTGAAGCTTTCTTC. Protein product: CASNQTGLGTEAFF. Drawing the rest from reference TRBV7-9 and TRBJ1-1, the complete variable domain is DTGVSQNPRHKITKRGQNVTFRCDPISEHNRLYWYRQTLGQGPEFLTYFQNEAQLEKSRLLSDRFSAERPKGSFSTLEIQRTEQGDSAMYLCASNQTGLGTEAFFGQGTRLTVV.

The chain has TRBV29-1 and TRBJ2-5; D gene unclear. Looked up from germline, CDR1 is SQVTM and CDR2 is ANQGSEA. The CDR3 runs to 13 residues. V lost 2 bases to trimming and J lost 7 bases, with 14 bases between them. CDR3 in amino acids: CSVEKNAKGTQYF. The CDR3, as DNA: TGCAGCGTTGAAAAAAACGCCAAAGGGACCCAGTACTTC. Looking up the rest from reference TRBV29-1 and TRBJ2-5 gives the full variable domain: SAVISQKPSRDICQRGTSLTIQCQVDSQVTMMFWYRQQPGQSLTLIATANQGSEATYESGFVIDKFPISRPNLTFSTLTVSNMSPEDSSIYLCSVEKNAKGTQYFGPGTRLLVL.

On this clonotype itself: A much more abundant neighbour one base away suggests this may be a read error. V gene TRBV29-1 combines with J gene TRBJ2-1; 13 positions agree with TRBD2. Germline V CDR1 and CDR2: SQVTM, ANQGSEA. Losses at the gene ends were 5 bases for V and 1 base for J; bases not matched to a gene: 14. The CDR3 loop spans 19 amino acids. The CDR3 sequence: CSVKTHRTSGRGSYNEQFF. Here the CDR3 DNA reads TGCAGCGTTAAGACGCACCGGACTAGCGGGAGAGGGTCCTACAATGAGCAGTTCTTC.

Concerning this clonotype: At one end the junction does not follow the germline gene, possibly because of a read error. The chain carries TRBV5-1 and TRBJ2-2; D is possibly TRBD1 or TRBD2 (5 bases each). The CDR3 spans 16 residues. Germline values: CDR1 SGHRS, CDR2 YFSETQ. The CDR3 nucleotides read TGCGCCAGCAGCTTGGGTGGGGACCTTAACACCGGGGAGCTGCTTTTT. Protein: CASSLGGDLNTGELLF.

As regards this clonotype: One base away lies a much larger clone, so this may be a sequencing read error. The CDR3 spells CASSQDGHEDSPPHF. The CDR3 DNA reads as TGCGCCAGCAGCCAAGATGGACACGAGGATTCACCCCCCCACTTT. V gene TRBV4-1 combines with J gene TRBJ1-6; D possibly corresponds to TRBD1 (5 bases). This CDR3 comprises 15 residues. Germline assignment: CDR1 MGHRA and CDR2 YSYEKL.

The chain recombines TRBV25-1 with TRBJ2-3, with 7 bases fitting TRBD2. This CDR3 has 12 amino acids. Germline-derived CDR1 and CDR2 are MGHDK and SYGVNS. V was clipped by 5 bases and J by 10 bases; unmatched bases: 6. DNA for the CDR3: TGTGCCAGCAGTCTGGGGAGGGATGCGCAGTATTTT. Translated, it gives CASSLGRDAQYF.

With regard to this clonotype: A much larger clone differs by one base, so this may be a read error. V is TRBV7-8 and J is TRBJ2-7; the D is unclear. The CDR3 totals 13 residues. Germline CDR1 reads SGHVS; CDR2 reads FQNEAQ. This CDR3 is CASNLVDVDEQYF. CDR3 in DNA: TGTGCCAGCAACTTAGTCGACGTCGACGAGCAGTACTTC.

This clonotype was counted once. At one end the junction does not follow the germline gene, possibly because of a read error. The DNA of the CDR3 is TGTGCCAGCAGCTTCAGGCACACAGGTGCCCTTTACGAACAGTACTTC. Translated: CASSFRHTGALYEQYF. The V and J genes are TRBV11-1 and TRBJ2-7; D might be TRBD1 (5 bases). Germline assignment: CDR1 SGHAT and CDR2 FQDESV (reference sequence). This CDR3 spans 16 amino acids. The full variable domain, with the rest looked up from reference TRBV11-1 and TRBJ2-7, is EAEVAQSPRYKITEKSQAVAFWCDPISGHATLYWYRQILGQGPELLVQFQDESVVDDSQLPKDRFSAERLKGVDSTLKIQPAELGDSAMYLCASSFRHTGALYEQYFGPGTRLTVT.

Remarks on this clonotype: Compared with germline, one end of the junction differs, possibly owing to a read error. The V gene is TRBV4-1, the J gene TRBJ1-5; TRBD1 is a possible D gene (5 bases). The CDR3 totals 15 residues. CDR1 and CDR2 (germline): MGHRA, YSYEKL. The CDR3 spells CASSRQLNSCQLQHF. CDR3 bases: TGCGCCAGCAGCCGACAGCTTAATAGTTGTCAGCTCCAGCATTTT.

Regarding this clonotype: Sequence at one end of the junction differs from germline and may be a read error. The chain combines TRBV30 with TRBJ2-1; perhaps D is TRBD1 or TRBD2 (6 bases each). CDR1 and CDR2 from the germline V gene are GTSNPN and SVGIG (reference sequence). This CDR3 spans 14 amino acids. The chain's CDR3 is CAWSINPGAGERLF. In DNA form, the CDR3 reads TGTGCCTGGAGTATTAATCCGGGGGCGGGTGAGCGGCTCTTC.

As concerns this clonotype: One end of the junction is discordant with germline, which a read error may explain. This sequence joins TRBV29-1 and TRBJ2-2; 9 bases fit TRBD1. Germline V gene data show CDR1 as SQVTM and CDR2 as ANQGSEA. The CDR3 sequence is 14 residues long. As DNA, the CDR3 is TGTAGCGCCCGGACAGGGGTCACCACCGGGGAGCTGTTTTTT. It specifies CSARTGVTTGELFF.

This clonotype appeared a few times. A much larger clone sits a single nucleotide away, making a read error possible. V gene TRBV28 combines with J gene TRBJ2-1; the D gene could be TRBD1 or TRBD2 (5 bases each). Per the germline V gene, CDR1 is MDHEN and CDR2 is SYDVKM. Trimming left V 5 bases short and J 15 bases short, with 17 bases between. This CDR3 is 12 amino acids long. This chain's CDR3 is CASSPRWGSGFF. The CDR3 region has the DNA TGTGCCAGCAGTCCCAGATGGGGGTCGGGGTTCTTC.

For this clonotype: Being one base from a much bigger clone, this may be a read error. This chain connects TRBV9 to TRBJ2-3; D is ambiguous. Germline lookup yields CDR1 SGDLS and CDR2 YYNGEE. Trimming removed 4 bases from V and 2 bases from J, with 17 bases in between. This CDR3 is 16 amino acids long. The CDR3 bases are TGTGCCAGCAGCCAGCAGGATGGGCGGTTCACAGATACGCAGTATTTT. Protein: CASSQQDGRFTDTQYF.

As regards this clonotype: This CDR3 fails to terminate in the conserved phenylalanine or tryptophan, so it likely reflects a read error. The DNA is omitted, as the CDR3 cannot be located on it reliably, and the CDR3 follows TCRdb's listing. This chain joins TRBV11-3 and TRBJ2-1; the DNA was not used to check the table's D call, TRBD1. Germline loops: CDR1 SGHNT, CDR2 YENEEA. Both ends counted, the CDR3 spans 13 residues. The CDR3 protein is CASSTGGYNEPFL.

Concerning this clonotype itself: Germline is not matched at one junction end, which may reflect a read error. The chain recombines TRBV6-5 with TRBJ2-7, with D perhaps matching TRBD1 or TRBD2 (6 bases each). Germline V gene data show CDR1 as MNHEY and CDR2 as SVGAGI. The CDR3 contains 19 residues. Here the CDR3 reads CASSYSRVGGGMLHYEQYF. CDR3 nucleotide sequence: TGTGCTAGCAGTTACTCGAGAGTAGGGGGAGGTATGCTACACTACGAGCAGTACTTC.

V and J are TRBV4-1 and TRBJ2-7; unclear D gene. From germline, CDR1 is MGHRA and CDR2 YSYEKL. This CDR3 has 13 amino acids. The V gene lost 3 bases and the J gene lost 6 bases, with 12 bases spanning the gap. As DNA, the CDR3 is TGCGCCAGCAGCCAGCTCTGGGAACTCGAGCAGTACTTC. Protein sequence: CASSQLWELEQYF.